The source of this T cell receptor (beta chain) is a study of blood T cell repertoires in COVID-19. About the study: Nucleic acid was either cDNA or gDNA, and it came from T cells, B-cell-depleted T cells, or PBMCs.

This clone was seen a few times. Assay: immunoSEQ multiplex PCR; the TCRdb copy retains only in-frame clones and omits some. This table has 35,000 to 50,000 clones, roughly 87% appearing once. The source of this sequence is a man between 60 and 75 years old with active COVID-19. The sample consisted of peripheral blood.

This chain's CDR3 is CASSPGTGGYNEKLFF. As DNA, the CDR3 is TGCGCCAGCAGCCCAGGGACTGGAGGCTATAATGAAAAACTGTTTTTT. The gene calls are TRBV4-1 and TRBJ1-4, with a possible D match to TRBD1 (5 bases). Germline V gene sequence: CDR1 MGHRA, CDR2 YSYEKL. V lost 4 bases and J lost 4, with 16 bases in between. This CDR3 has 16 residues.